This T cell receptor beta chain was identified in a study of response to subunit inactivated influenza vaccine. Study-level findings and limits: The study's authors posited that every seasonal influenza vaccination enlists few new T cells.

With respect to this clonotype: The antigen remains undetermined.

TCRdb used MiXCR to reprocess the RT-PCR reads, holding one entry per CDR3 protein. The data contain approximately 230,000 distinct CDR3 sequences, 12% of them singletons. Germline CDR1 and CDR2: MNHEY and SVGAGI. The CDR3 is 15 residues long. Trimming removed 2 bases at V and 4 bases at J, with 14 bases between. This sequence originates from a man aged 45 to 65 who received an inactivated influenza vaccine. The chain links TRBV6-5 to TRBJ1-1; D not resolved. The sequencing used non-naive T cells sorted from PBMCs, collected 14 days before vaccination. CDR3 protein: CASSYPNWVCTEAFF. The CDR3 DNA reads as TGTGCCAGCAGTTACCCAAATTGGGTATGCACTGAAGCTTTCTTT.